A single T cell receptor (beta chain) is shown here with its context. Its target is unknown. These data are taken from a study of cytomegalovirus exposure and HLA in healthy donors. With 60 Vbeta and 13 Jbeta primers, the PCR was carried out. Per the original methods: It was a later analysis that counted about 80 million unique TCR beta chains, of which roughly 11 million were shared. The repertoire was sequenced with immunoSEQ multiplex PCR; TCRdb's copy has only in-frame clones and lacks some. That table is the source of V, J and clone size, and D and trimming were worked out from the DNA. The sample yields around 87,000 clones, about 85% seen once. Findings of the study overall: Earlier analysis looked at TCR beta V segments, and most were productive about 90% or about 30% of the time.

The CDR3 spans 15 residues. Germline loops: CDR1 MNHEY, CDR2 SMNVEV (reference sequence). V shed 2 bases, J shed 4 bases, and the junction held 6 bases outside the gene matches. This clonotype originated in a girl aged 2-10 years in good health and CMV-seropositive. The chain couples TRBV27 to TRBJ1-1; 8 positions agree with TRBD1. Sequencing was carried out using PBMCs. The CDR3: CASSLALTGATEAFF. In nucleotides, the CDR3 is TGTGCCAGCAGTTTAGCCTTGACAGGGGCCACTGAAGCTTTCTTT.